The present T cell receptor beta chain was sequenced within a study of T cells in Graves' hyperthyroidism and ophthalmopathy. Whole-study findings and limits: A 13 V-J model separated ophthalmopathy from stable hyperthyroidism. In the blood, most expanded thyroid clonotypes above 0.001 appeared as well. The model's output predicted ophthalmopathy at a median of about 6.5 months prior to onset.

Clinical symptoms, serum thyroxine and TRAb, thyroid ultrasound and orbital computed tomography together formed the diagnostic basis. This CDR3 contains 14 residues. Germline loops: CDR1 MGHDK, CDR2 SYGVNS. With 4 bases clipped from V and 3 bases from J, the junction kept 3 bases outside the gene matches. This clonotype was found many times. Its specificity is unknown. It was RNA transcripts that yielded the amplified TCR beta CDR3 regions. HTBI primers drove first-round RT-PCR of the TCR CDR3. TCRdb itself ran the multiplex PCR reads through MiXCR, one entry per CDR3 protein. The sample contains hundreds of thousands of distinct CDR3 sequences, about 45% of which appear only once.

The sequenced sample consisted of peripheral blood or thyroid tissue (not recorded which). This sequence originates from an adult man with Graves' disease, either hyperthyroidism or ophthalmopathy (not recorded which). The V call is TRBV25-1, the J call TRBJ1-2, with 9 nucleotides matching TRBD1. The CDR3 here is CASSADRGYYGYTF. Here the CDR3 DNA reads TGTGCCAGCAGTGCGGACAGGGGATACTATGGCTACACCTTC.